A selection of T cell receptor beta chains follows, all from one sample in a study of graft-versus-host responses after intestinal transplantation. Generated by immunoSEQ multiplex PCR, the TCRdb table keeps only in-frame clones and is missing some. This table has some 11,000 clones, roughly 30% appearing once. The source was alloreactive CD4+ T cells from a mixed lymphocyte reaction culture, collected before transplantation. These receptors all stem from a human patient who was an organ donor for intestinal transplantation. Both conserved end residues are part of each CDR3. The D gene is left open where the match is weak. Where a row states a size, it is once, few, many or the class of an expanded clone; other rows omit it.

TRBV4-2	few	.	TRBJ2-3	TGTGCCAGCAGCCAAGGTTCGGGGGGCGAGACAGATACGCAGTATTTT	CASSQGSGGETDTQYF
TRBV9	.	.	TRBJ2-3	TGTGCCAGCAGCACGTCCTTAGCAGATACGCAGTATTTT	CASSTSLADTQYF
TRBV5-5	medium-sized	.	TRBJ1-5	TGTGCCAGCAGCTTGAGGGTAGAGGGACAGCCCCAGCATTTT	CASSLRVEGQPQHF
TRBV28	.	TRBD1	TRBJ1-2	TGTGCCAGCAGTTTATGGACAACCCAGGGGGCACGTGGCTACACCTTC	CASSLWTTQGARGYTF
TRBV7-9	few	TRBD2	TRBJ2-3	TGTGCCAGCAGCTTAGGGGTAGCGGGGGGCTCTACAGATACGCAGTATTTT	CASSLGVAGGSTDTQYF
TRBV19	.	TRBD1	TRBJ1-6	TGTGCCAGTAGGGACAGGAATTCACCCCTCCACTTT	CASRDRNSPLHF
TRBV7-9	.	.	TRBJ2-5	TGTGCCAGCAGCTTAGTCGGCAGGGATAAGGAGACCCAGTACTTC	CASSLVGRDKETQYF
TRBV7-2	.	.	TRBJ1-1	TGTGCCAGCAGCTTAGGGAGGAACACTGAAGCTTTCTTT	CASSLGRNTEAFF
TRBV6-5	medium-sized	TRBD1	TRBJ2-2	TGTGCCAGCAGTTTCAAGGGGGCTGGCACCGGGGAGCTGTTTTTT	CASSFKGAGTGELFF
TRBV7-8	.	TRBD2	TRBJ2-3	TGTGCCAGCAGCCCTAGCGGGGGGGCCGGAGATACGCAGTATTTT	CASSPSGGAGDTQYF
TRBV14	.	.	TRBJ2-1	TGTGCCAGCAGCCAAGGTAGACAGGCGAAAAGCTCCTACAATGAGCAGTTCTTC	CASSQGRQAKSSYNEQFF
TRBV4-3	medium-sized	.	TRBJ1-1	TGCGCCAGCAGCCTAACAAACCCGAACACTGAAGCTTTCTTT	CASSLTNPNTEAFF
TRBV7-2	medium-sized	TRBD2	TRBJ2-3	TGTGCCAGCAGCCAGCGGGAGGCCAGAGATACGCAGTATTTT	CASSQREARDTQYF